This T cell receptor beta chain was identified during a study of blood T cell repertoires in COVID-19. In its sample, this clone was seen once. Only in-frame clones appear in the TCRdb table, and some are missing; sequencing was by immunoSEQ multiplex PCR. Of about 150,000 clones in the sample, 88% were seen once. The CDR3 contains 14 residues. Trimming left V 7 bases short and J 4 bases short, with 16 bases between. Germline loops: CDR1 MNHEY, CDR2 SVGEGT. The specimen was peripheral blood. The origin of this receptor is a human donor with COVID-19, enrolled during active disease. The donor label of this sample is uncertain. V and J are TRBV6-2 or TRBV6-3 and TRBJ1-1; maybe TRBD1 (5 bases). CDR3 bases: TGTGCCAGCAACCCCGGAACCGGGGGCACTGAAGCTTTCTTT. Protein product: CASNPGTGGTEAFF.